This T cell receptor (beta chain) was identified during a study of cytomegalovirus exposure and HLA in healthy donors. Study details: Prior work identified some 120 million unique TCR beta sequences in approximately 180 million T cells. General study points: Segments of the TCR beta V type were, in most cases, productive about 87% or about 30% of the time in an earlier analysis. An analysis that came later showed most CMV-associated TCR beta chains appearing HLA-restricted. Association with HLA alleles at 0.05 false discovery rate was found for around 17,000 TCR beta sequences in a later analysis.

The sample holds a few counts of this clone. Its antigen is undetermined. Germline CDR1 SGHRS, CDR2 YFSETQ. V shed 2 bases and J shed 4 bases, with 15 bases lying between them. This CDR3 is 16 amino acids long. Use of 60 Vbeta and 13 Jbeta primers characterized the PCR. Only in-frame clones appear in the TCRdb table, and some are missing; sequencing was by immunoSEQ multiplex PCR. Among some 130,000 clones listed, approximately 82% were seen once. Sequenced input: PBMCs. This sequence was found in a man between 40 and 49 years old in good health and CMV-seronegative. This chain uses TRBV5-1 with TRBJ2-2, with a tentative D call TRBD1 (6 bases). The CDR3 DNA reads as TGCGCCAGCAGCTTCCAGGGGTTAATGGGCACCGGGGAGCTGTTTTTT. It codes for CASSFQGLMGTGELFF.